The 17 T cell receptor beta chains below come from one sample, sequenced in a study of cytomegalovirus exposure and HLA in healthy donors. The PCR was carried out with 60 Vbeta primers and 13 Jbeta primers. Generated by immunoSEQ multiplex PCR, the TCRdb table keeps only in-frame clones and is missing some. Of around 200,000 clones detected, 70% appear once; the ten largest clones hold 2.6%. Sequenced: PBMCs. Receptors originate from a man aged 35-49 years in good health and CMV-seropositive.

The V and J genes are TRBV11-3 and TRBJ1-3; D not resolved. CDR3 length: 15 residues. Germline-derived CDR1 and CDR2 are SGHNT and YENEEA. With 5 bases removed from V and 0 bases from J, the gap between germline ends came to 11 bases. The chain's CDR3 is CASSRTGSSGNTIYF. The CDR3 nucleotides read TGTGCCAGCAGCCGTACGGGGAGCTCTGGAAACACCATATATTTT.

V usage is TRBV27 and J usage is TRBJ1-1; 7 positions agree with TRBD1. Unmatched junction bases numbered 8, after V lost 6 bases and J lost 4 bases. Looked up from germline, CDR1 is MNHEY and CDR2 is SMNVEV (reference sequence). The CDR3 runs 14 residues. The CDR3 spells CASRSTGVGTEAFF. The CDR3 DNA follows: TGTGCCAGCAGATCCACAGGGGTGGGCACTGAAGCTTTCTTT.

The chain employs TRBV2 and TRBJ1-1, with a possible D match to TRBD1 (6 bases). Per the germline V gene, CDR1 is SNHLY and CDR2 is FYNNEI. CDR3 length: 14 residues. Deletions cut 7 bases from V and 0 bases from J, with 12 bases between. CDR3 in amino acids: CASMDRPMNTEAFF. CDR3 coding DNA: TGTGCCAGCATGGACAGACCTATGAACACTGAAGCTTTCTTT.

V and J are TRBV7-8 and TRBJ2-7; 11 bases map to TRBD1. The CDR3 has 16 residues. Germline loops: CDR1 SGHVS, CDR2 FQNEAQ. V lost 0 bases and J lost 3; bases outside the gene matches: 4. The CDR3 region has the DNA TGTGCCAGCAGCTTAGCAACCGGGACAGGGGGCTACGAGCAGTACTTC. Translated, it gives CASSLATGTGGYEQYF.

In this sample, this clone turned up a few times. CDR3 amino acids: CASSLDRDRSNYGYTF. Written as DNA, the CDR3 is TGCGCCAGCAGCCTTGACCGGGACAGGAGCAACTATGGCTACACCTTC. This rearrangement joins TRBV4-3 to TRBJ1-2, with 8 bases identical to TRBD1. Germline trimming cut 4 bases from V and 2 bases from J; bases unmatched to any gene: 9. The CDR3 has 16 amino acids. From germline, CDR1 is LGHNA and CDR2 YSLEER.

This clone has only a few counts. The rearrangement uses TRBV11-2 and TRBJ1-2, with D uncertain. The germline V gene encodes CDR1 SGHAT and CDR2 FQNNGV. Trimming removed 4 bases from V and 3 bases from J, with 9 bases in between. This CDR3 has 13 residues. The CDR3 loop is CASSSRGDYGYTF. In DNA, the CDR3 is TGTGCCAGCAGCTCCCGGGGTGACTATGGCTACACCTTC.

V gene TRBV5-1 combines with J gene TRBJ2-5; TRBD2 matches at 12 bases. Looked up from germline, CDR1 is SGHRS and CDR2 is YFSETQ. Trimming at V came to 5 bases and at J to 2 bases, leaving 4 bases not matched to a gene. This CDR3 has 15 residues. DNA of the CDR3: TGCGCCAGCAGGACTAGCGGGGGATCACAAGAGACCCAGTACTTC. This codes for CASRTSGGSQETQYF.

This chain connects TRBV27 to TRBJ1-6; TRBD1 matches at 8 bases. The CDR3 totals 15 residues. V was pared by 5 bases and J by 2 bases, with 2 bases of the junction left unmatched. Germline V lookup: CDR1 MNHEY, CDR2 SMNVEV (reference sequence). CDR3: CASSDRGPYNSPLHF. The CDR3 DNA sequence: TGTGCCAGCAGTGACAGGGGTCCCTATAATTCACCCCTCCACTTT.

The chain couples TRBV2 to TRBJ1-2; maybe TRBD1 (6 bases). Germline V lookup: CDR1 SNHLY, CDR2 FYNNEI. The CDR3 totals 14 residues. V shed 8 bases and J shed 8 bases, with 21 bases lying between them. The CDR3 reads CASGAWGPAEGYTF. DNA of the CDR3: TGTGCCAGCGGGGCCTGGGGGCCCGCGGAAGGCTACACCTTC.

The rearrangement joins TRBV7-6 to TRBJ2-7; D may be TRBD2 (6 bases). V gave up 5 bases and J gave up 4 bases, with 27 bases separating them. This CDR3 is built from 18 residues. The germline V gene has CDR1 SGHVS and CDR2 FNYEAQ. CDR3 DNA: TGTGCCAGCAGCCAAATCGAACCCGGGACTTTTGGGCCTTACGAGCAGTACTTC. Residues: CASSQIEPGTFGPYEQYF.

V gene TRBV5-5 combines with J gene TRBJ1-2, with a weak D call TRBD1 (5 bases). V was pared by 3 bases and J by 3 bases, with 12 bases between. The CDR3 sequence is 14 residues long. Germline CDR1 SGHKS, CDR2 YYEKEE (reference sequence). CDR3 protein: CASSYFDSYYGYTF. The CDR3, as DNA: TGTGCCAGCAGCTACTTTGACAGCTACTATGGCTACACCTTC. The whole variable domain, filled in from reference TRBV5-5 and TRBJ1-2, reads DAGVTQSPTHLIKTRGQQVTLRCSPISGHKSVSWYQQVLGQGPQFIFQYYEKEERGRGNFPDRFSARQFPNYSSELNVNALLLGDSALYLCASSYFDSYYGYTFGSGTRLTVV.

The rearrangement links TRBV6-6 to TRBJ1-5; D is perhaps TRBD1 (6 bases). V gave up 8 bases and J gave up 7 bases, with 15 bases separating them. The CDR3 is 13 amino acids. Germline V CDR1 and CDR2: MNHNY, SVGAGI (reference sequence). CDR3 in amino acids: CASRNRVDQPQHF. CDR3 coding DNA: TGTGCCAGCCGAAACAGGGTTGACCAGCCCCAGCATTTT.

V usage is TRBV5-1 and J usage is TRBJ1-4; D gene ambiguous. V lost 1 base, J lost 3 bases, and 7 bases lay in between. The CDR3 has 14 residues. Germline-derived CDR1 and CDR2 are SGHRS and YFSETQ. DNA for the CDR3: TGCGCCAGCAGCTTGAATACAGCTAATGAAAAACTGTTTTTT. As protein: CASSLNTANEKLFF.

As DNA, the CDR3 is TGTGCCAGCAGTTCGCCTTGGGTGGCGGGCGGGGAGCTGTTTTTT. Residues: CASSSPWVAGGELFF. V gene TRBV6-5 combines with J gene TRBJ2-2; possible D gene TRBD2, 5 bases. Trimming stripped 4 bases from V and 7 bases from J, with 16 bases between. Germline loops: CDR1 MNHEY, CDR2 SVGAGI. The CDR3 contains 15 residues.

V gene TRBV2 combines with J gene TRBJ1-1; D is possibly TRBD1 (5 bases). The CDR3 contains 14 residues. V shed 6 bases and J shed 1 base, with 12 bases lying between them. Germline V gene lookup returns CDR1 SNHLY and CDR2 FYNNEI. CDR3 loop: CASRRQFENTEAFF. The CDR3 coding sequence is TGTGCCAGCAGGCGACAGTTTGAGAACACTGAAGCTTTCTTT.

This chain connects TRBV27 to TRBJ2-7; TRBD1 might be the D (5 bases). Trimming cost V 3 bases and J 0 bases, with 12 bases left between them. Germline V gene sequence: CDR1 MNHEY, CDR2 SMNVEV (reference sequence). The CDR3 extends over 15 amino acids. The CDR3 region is CASSFKTESSYEQYF. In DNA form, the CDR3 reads TGTGCCAGCAGTTTCAAGACAGAAAGCTCCTACGAGCAGTACTTC.

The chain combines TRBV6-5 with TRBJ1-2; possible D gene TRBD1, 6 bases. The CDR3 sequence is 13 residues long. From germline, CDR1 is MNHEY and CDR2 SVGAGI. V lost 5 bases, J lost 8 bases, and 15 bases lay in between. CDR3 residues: CASSDKPGTGYTF. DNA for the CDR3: TGTGCCAGCAGTGATAAACCAGGGACAGGCTACACCTTC.